The rows below give T cell receptor beta chains drawn from one sample of a study of T cell responses to AZD1222 COVID-19 vaccine. The protocol was immunoSEQ multiplex PCR, while the TCRdb copy is restricted to in-frame clones and leaves out a portion. Among 150,000 or so clones listed, over 80% were seen once. Sample: peripheral blood, taken 28 days after the second dose of the MenACWY control vaccine. These receptors were obtained from an adult who received the MenACWY meningococcal vaccine as a control. Each CDR3 is given with its conserved first and last residue. Each record gives: J gene, V gene, clone size, D gene, CDR3 protein, CDR3 DNA. A D gene is named only where the DNA matches it firmly. A clone size is listed for some rows: how often the clone was seen (once, few, many), or a class if it is expanded.

j_call: TRBJ2-7; v_call: TRBV11-2; clone_size: -; d_call: TRBD1; cdr3_aa: CASSFGQAGEQYF; cdr3_nt: TGTGCCAGCAGCTTCGGACAGGCGGGCGAGCAGTACTTC
j_call: TRBJ2-3; v_call: TRBV6-5; clone_size: once; d_call: -; cdr3_aa: CASRQRTTSTDTQYF; cdr3_nt: TGTGCCAGCAGACAACGGACGACTAGCACAGATACGCAGTATTTT
j_call: TRBJ2-1; v_call: TRBV6-5; clone_size: -; d_call: TRBD1; cdr3_aa: CASSYTIRDSQQFF; cdr3_nt: TGTGCCAGCAGTTACACAATCCGGGACAGCCAACAGTTCTTC
j_call: TRBJ1-6; v_call: TRBV5-6; clone_size: -; d_call: -; cdr3_aa: CASSLAGLYNSPLHF; cdr3_nt: TGTGCCAGCAGCTTGGCCGGGCTCTATAATTCACCCCTCCACTTT
j_call: TRBJ1-2; v_call: TRBV28; clone_size: -; d_call: -; cdr3_aa: CASSLQGPYGYTF; cdr3_nt: TGTGCCAGCAGTTTACAGGGTCCCTATGGCTACACCTTC
j_call: TRBJ2-7; v_call: TRBV18; clone_size: -; d_call: -; cdr3_aa: CASSPAGVIGYEQYF; cdr3_nt: TGTGCCAGCTCACCCGCAGGGGTCATAGGCTACGAGCAGTACTTC
j_call: TRBJ1-4; v_call: TRBV28; clone_size: -; d_call: -; cdr3_aa: CASSPEGRSEKLFF; cdr3_nt: TGTGCCAGCAGCCCAGAAGGGCGGTCCGAAAAACTGTTTTTT
j_call: TRBJ2-1; v_call: TRBV14; clone_size: -; d_call: -; cdr3_aa: CASSQDIRASYNEQFF; cdr3_nt: TGTGCCAGCAGCCAAGATATTCGTGCGTCCTACAATGAGCAGTTCTTC
j_call: TRBJ1-4; v_call: TRBV18; clone_size: once; d_call: -; cdr3_aa: CASSLNGRDEKLFF; cdr3_nt: TGTGCCAGCTCCCTTAATGGACGGGACGAAAAACTGTTTTTT
j_call: TRBJ1-2; v_call: TRBV10-3; clone_size: -; d_call: TRBD1; cdr3_aa: CAISEVEGASSYGYTF; cdr3_nt: TGTGCCATCAGTGAAGTCGAGGGGGCGTCTTCCTATGGCTACACCTTC
j_call: TRBJ2-1; v_call: TRBV7-2; clone_size: -; d_call: TRBD1; cdr3_aa: CASSSPAGTGGYNEQFF; cdr3_nt: TGTGCCAGCAGCTCTCCCGCCGGGACAGGGGGATACAATGAGCAGTTCTTC
j_call: TRBJ2-2; v_call: TRBV9; clone_size: -; d_call: -; cdr3_aa: CASSAGHPDTGELFF; cdr3_nt: TGTGCCAGCAGCGCCGGACACCCTGACACCGGGGAGCTGTTTTTT
j_call: TRBJ2-6; v_call: TRBV19; clone_size: -; d_call: -; cdr3_aa: CASSSQGGTGANVLTF; cdr3_nt: TGTGCCAGTAGCTCCCAGGGTGGGACTGGGGCCAACGTCCTGACTTTC
j_call: TRBJ2-7; v_call: TRBV2; clone_size: few; d_call: -; cdr3_aa: CASRGRKRGAEDEQYF; cdr3_nt: TGTGCCAGCAGAGGAAGAAAGAGGGGGGCCGAAGACGAGCAGTACTTC
j_call: TRBJ2-1; v_call: TRBV11-2; clone_size: -; d_call: -; cdr3_aa: CASSLRASSYNEQFF; cdr3_nt: TGTGCCAGCAGCTTACGCGCTAGCTCCTACAATGAGCAGTTCTTC
j_call: TRBJ2-5; v_call: TRBV7-3; clone_size: once; d_call: -; cdr3_aa: CASSFGRTNQETQYF; cdr3_nt: TGTGCCAGCAGCTTTGGCCGAACAAACCAAGAGACCCAGTACTTC
j_call: TRBJ2-4; v_call: TRBV30; clone_size: -; d_call: -; cdr3_aa: CAWSLNERLPDF; cdr3_nt: TGTGCCTGGAGTTTAAATGAGAGACTCCCGGACTTC